This T cell receptor (beta chain) is from a study of blood T cell repertoires in COVID-19. Study as a whole: Samples taken during acute and convalescent COVID-19 were collected in the United States, Italy and Spain. Nucleic acid was either cDNA or gDNA, and it came from T cells, B-cell-depleted T cells, or PBMCs.

In the authors' methods: Estimation of nucleated cell counts relied on the amplification of reference gene primers. Assay: immunoSEQ multiplex PCR; the TCRdb copy retains only in-frame clones and omits some. That table furnishes V, J and clone size, whereas the DNA furnished D and trimming. The data show around 300,000 clones, approximately 87% seen once. The material sequenced was peripheral blood. The clonotype originates from a woman aged 50 to 65 with active or convalescent COVID-19.

The CDR3 DNA reads as TGTGCCAGCAGCCCGGGACAGGGGGACTATCAGCCCCAGCATTTT. Amino acids: CASSPGQGDYQPQHF. This chain links TRBV2 with TRBJ1-5, with 11 bases aligning to TRBD1. This CDR3 region has 15 residues. V was clipped by 6 bases and J by 5 bases; unmatched bases: 6. Germline V gene sequence: CDR1 SNHLY, CDR2 FYNNEI.